This T cell receptor beta chain derives from a study of T cell responses to AZD1222 COVID-19 vaccine. Study-level information: Timing groups of about 4 and about 12 weeks for second doses were pooled. Findings and caveats of the study: The CD4 TCRs associated with vaccination extended across spike and predominated at 160-218 and 743-854.

About this clone: No antigen is known for it.

The CDR3 spans 15 residues. The germline V gene encodes CDR1 SGDLS and CDR2 YYNGEE. The J segment lost 8 bases and the V segment lost 3 bases, leaving 10 bases of the junction unmatched. Libraries were prepared by immunoSEQ multiplex PCR; TCRdb keeps only in-frame clonotypes and omits some of them. This table holds about 76,000 clones, about nine tenths found once. This sample comprised peripheral blood, obtained on day 0 of AZD1222 vaccination. The clonotype comes from an adult in good health. The chain uses TRBV9 and TRBJ1-4, with TRBD1 matching 7 bases. In DNA, the CDR3 is TGTGCCAGCAGCGCTAGCCTAGACAGGGCGGAAAAACTGTTTTTT. Protein: CASSASLDRAEKLFF.